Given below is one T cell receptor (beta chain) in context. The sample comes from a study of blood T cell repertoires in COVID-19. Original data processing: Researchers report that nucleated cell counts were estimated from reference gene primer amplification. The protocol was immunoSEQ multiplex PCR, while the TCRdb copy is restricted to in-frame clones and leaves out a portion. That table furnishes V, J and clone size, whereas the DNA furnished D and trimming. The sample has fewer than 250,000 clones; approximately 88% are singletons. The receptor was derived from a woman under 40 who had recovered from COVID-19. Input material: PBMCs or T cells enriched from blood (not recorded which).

CDR3 residues: CASSLEGVRALGSEAFF. CDR3 in DNA: TGCGCCAGCAGCTTGGAGGGGGTGAGGGCTCTGGGCTCAGAAGCTTTCTTT. This chain uses TRBV5-1 with TRBJ1-1, with D possibly being TRBD1 (6 bases). Per germline, CDR1 SGHRS and CDR2 YFSETQ. V was pared by 0 bases and J by 8 bases, with 23 bases between. The CDR3 length is 17 residues.